Shown below are 15 T cell receptor beta chains from a single sample sequenced in a study of human T cells and chemical hapten exposure (dated by TCRdb to the early 2020s). Unfractionated whole blood was collected in Tempus Blood RNA tubes, and total RNA was extracted from that blood. Library preparation attached unique molecular identifiers to individual cDNA molecules for quantitative, reproducible TCR counting. Through fastp at Q25 and MiXCR, TCRdb rebuilt clones from the public reads, retaining in-frame beta chains. A single entry per CDR3 protein holds the most common genes and DNA from its merged rows. Within this sample are about 120,000 distinct CDR3 sequences, with around 8.5% of them counted one time only. The biggest ten clones account for just over 1.4% of the sample. Input material: whole blood. Every receptor here comes from a human donor in good health. Some clones in this sample may be carry-over from other donors' samples. Donor details come from another sample of the same person, matched by shared clones.

The chain joins TRBV6-1 to TRBJ2-5; D not resolved. The CDR3 is 11 amino acids. The germline gives CDR1 MNHNS, CDR2 SASEGT. V was clipped by 4 bases and J by 5 bases, with 5 bases between them. CDR3 loop: CASSALETQYF. For the CDR3, the DNA is TGTGCCAGCAGTGCTCTGGAGACCCAGTACTTC.

Many counts were recorded for this clonotype. CDR3 nucleotide sequence: TGTGCCAGCAGTTACGACATAGGAGGAGAGCAGTACTTC. It translates to CASSYDIGGEQYF. J is TRBJ2-7 and V is TRBV6-5; tentatively, D is TRBD2 (5 bases). The length of the CDR3 is 13 residues. Germline V gives CDR1 MNHEY, CDR2 SVGAGI. V lost 2 bases to trimming and J lost 7 bases, with 12 bases between them.

This clonotype showed up many times. The chain employs TRBV7-9 and TRBJ1-1, with D possibly TRBD1 on 5 matching bases. The length of the CDR3 is 15 residues. The germline V and J ends were trimmed by 1 base and 4 bases, with 13 bases remaining between them. Germline CDR1 is SEHNR and CDR2 is FQNEAQ (reference sequence). The CDR3: CASSLDDGGGTEAFF. Written as DNA, the CDR3 is TGTGCCAGCAGCTTAGATGACGGCGGGGGCACTGAAGCTTTCTTT.

This rearrangement joins TRBV2 to TRBJ1-1; no clear D gene. The V gene's germline CDR1 is SNHLY and CDR2 FYNNEI. The V gene lost 6 bases and the J gene lost 5 bases, with 22 bases spanning the gap. This CDR3 spans 16 amino acids. The CDR3 DNA follows: TGTGCCAGCAGCAACCGAGTGCGCGTGCGGGAGACTGAAGCTTTCTTT. It codes for CASSNRVRVRETEAFF.

Concerning this clonotype itself: A much bigger clone sits one base away, suggesting this may be a read error. The V gene is TRBV7-7, the J gene TRBJ2-5; 9 bases agree with TRBD2. Germline V CDR1 and CDR2: SSHAT, FNYEAQ (reference sequence). The CDR3 has 14 amino acids. The V gene end was trimmed by 4 bases and the J gene end by 6 bases; junction bases not matched to a gene: 6. The CDR3 here is CASSSNSGGKTQYF. The CDR3 DNA is TGTGCCAGCAGCTCAAATAGCGGGGGAAAGACCCAGTACTTC. Full variable domain (missing parts from reference TRBV7-7 and TRBJ2-5): GAGVSQSPRYKVTKRGQDVTLRCDPISSHATLYWYQQALGQGPEFLTYFNYEAQPDKSGLPSDRFSAERPEGSISTLTIQRTEQRDSAMYRCASSSNSGGKTQYFGPGTRLLVL.

The chain recombines TRBV28 with TRBJ2-5, with D maybe TRBD2 (7 bases). Between the trimmed V and J ends, which lost 4 bases and 5 bases, there was a span of 17 bases. This CDR3 is built from 15 residues. Germline CDR1 and CDR2: MDHEN and SYDVKM. CDR3 loop: CASSSGAGAGETQYF. CDR3 coding DNA: TGTGCCAGCAGTTCAGGGGCGGGAGCGGGCGAGACCCAGTACTTC.

V and J are TRBV3-1 and TRBJ2-1; D unresolved. With 1 base removed from V and 7 bases from J, the gap between germline ends came to 8 bases. This CDR3 is built from 13 residues. Germline loops: CDR1 LGHDT, CDR2 YNNKEL (reference sequence). The CDR3 protein is CASSQVSSNEQFF. The CDR3 nucleotides are TGTGCCAGCAGCCAAGTGAGCTCGAATGAGCAGTTCTTC.

This chain links TRBV5-1 with TRBJ2-1, with no clear D. Trimming took off 7 bases at V and 5 bases at J, with 10 bases between the two ends. The germline V gene has CDR1 SGHRS and CDR2 YFSETQ. This CDR3 has 12 residues. CDR3 in DNA: TGCGCCAGCGGGCGTCGCGACAATGAGCAGTTCTTC. Its translation is CASGRRDNEQFF.

This clonotype occurred many times. The chain is built from TRBV3-1 and TRBJ2-3; 8 nucleotides agree with TRBD2. The CDR3 totals 16 residues. Germline-derived CDR1 and CDR2 are LGHDT and YNNKEL (reference sequence). Losses at the gene ends were 1 base for V and 2 bases for J; bases not matched to a gene: 5. The DNA of the CDR3 is TGTGCCAGCAGCCAAGTTAGCGGGACCCTCACAGATACGCAGTATTTT. Protein product: CASSQVSGTLTDTQYF.

In this sample, this clonotype turned up many times. The chain links TRBV10-2 to TRBJ1-5, with D unclear. Germline values: CDR1 WSHSY, CDR2 SAAADI. The CDR3 extends over 19 amino acids. Deletions cut 2 bases from V and 7 bases from J, with 27 bases between. The CDR3 DNA follows: TGCGCCAGCAGTGAGCGCCCGAATTTAATAACAGAGAAACACCAGCCCCAGCATTTT. This translates into CASSERPNLITEKHQPQHF.

This clonotype was seen ten or more times. The rearrangement links TRBV5-5 to TRBJ1-6; no firm D call. The V end was cut by 0 bases, the J end by 9 bases, with 13 bases between. CDR3 length: 15 residues. The germline gives CDR1 SGHKS, CDR2 YYEKEE (reference sequence). CDR3: CASSLDGAGGSPLHF. The CDR3 DNA reads as TGTGCCAGCAGCTTGGACGGCGCCGGAGGTTCACCCCTCCACTTT.

This clonotype has a count of ten or more. The rearrangement uses TRBV12-5 and TRBJ2-7, with 9 positions matching TRBD2. Trimming cost V 2 bases and J 2 bases; bases outside gene matches: 1. CDR3 length equals 14 residues. Germline V lookup: CDR1 LGHNT, CDR2 FRNRAP. CDR3 region: CASGLSGGPYEQYF. As DNA, the CDR3 is TGTGCTAGTGGTTTGAGCGGGGGGCCCTACGAGCAGTACTTC.

This clonotype was seen only a few times. This chain uses TRBV10-3 with TRBJ2-7; 10 bases line up with TRBD2. The CDR3 contains 15 residues. Per germline, CDR1 ENHRY and CDR2 SYGVKD. V shed 0 bases, J shed 7 bases, and the junction held 6 bases outside the gene matches. The CDR3 sequence: CAISESSSGSGEQYF. For the CDR3, the DNA is TGTGCCATCAGTGAGTCTTCTAGCGGGAGTGGAGAGCAGTACTTC.

This clonotype was counted many times. In DNA, the CDR3 is TGCAGTGCTAGAGATCTTAGGGGGGGGGCAGATACGCAGTATTTT. Protein sequence: CSARDLRGGADTQYF. The chain is built from TRBV20-1 and TRBJ2-3; a weak D match, TRBD2 (7 bases). Trimming removed 0 bases from V and 4 bases from J, with 14 bases in between. This CDR3 region has 15 residues. Germline V lookup: CDR1 DFQATT, CDR2 SNEGSKA (reference sequence).

Many counts were recorded for this clonotype. The V call is TRBV6-5, the J call TRBJ2-2; D is unresolved. CDR3 length: 14 amino acids. Germline V CDR1 and CDR2: MNHEY, SVGAGI. V was shortened by 6 bases and J by 3 bases, with 11 bases between the two germline ends. The CDR3 region is CASSTGLYTGELFF. The CDR3 DNA reads TGTGCCAGCAGCACCGGGCTTTACACCGGGGAGCTGTTTTTT.